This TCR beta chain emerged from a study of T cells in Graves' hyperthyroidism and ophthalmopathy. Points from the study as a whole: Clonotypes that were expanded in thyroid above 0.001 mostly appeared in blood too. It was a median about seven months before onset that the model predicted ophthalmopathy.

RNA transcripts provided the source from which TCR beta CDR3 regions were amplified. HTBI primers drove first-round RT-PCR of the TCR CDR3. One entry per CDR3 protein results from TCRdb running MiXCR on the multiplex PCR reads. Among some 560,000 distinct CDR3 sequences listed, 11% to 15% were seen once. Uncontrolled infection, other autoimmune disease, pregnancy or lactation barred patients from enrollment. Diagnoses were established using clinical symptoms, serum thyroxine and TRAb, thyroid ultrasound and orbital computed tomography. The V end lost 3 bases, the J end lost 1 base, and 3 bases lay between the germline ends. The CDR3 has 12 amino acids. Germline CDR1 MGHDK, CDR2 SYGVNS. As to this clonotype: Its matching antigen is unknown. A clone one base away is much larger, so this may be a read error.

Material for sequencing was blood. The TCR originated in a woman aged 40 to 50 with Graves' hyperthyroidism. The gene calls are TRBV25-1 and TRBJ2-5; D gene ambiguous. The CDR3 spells CASSEFQETQYF. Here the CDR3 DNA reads TGTGCCAGCAGTGAGTTCCAAGAGACCCAGTACTTC.